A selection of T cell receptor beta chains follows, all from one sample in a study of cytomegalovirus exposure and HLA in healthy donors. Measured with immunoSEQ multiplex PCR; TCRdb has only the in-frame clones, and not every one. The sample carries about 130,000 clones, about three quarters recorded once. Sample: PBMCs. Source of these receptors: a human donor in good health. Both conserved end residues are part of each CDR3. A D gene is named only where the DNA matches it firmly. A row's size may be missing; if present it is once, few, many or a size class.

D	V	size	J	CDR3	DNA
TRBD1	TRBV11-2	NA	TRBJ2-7	CASRSPGQRYYEQYF	TGTGCCAGCAGGTCCCCGGGACAGAGATACTACGAGCAGTACTTC
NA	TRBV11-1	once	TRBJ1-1	CASSLGTALNTEAFF	TGTGCCAGCAGCTTAGGGACAGCTCTGAACACTGAAGCTTTCTTT
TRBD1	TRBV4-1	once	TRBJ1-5	CASSPIGQGSPNQPQHF	TGCGCCAGCAGCCCCATAGGACAGGGGAGTCCCAATCAGCCCCAGCATTTT
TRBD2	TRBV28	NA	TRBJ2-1	CASSSGGSSDEQFF	TGTGCCAGCAGCTCAGGCGGGAGTAGCGATGAGCAGTTCTTC
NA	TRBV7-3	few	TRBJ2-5	CASSLTFRETQYF	TGTGCCAGCAGCTTAACGTTCAGGGAGACCCAGTACTTC
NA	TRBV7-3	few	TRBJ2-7	CASSLTPRGDEQYF	TGTGCCAGCAGCTTAACCCCCAGGGGGGACGAGCAGTACTTC
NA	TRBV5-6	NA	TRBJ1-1	CASSLVGPQVEAFF	TGTGCCAGCAGCTTGGTTGGGCCACAGGTCGAAGCTTTCTTT
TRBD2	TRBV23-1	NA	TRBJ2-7	CASSQYGKLAGVNSYEQYF	TGCGCCAGCAGTCAGTACGGGAAACTAGCGGGAGTTAATTCCTACGAGCAGTACTTC
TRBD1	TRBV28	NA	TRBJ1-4	CASSLGGGLGEKLFF	TGTGCCAGCAGTTTAGGAGGGGGCTTAGGTGAAAAACTGTTTTTT
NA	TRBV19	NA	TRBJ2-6	CASSLRESGANVLTF	TGTGCCAGTAGTCTCAGGGAATCTGGGGCCAACGTCCTGACTTTC
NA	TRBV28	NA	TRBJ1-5	CASSLAGGGSNQPQHF	TGTGCCAGCAGTTTGGCGGGGGGCGGGAGCAATCAGCCCCAGCATTTT
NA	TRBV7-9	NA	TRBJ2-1	CSSSLEGGQFF	TGTTCCAGCAGCTTAGAGGGAGGGCAGTTCTTC
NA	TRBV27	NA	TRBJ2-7	CASSLSWSRSYEQYF	TGTGCCAGCAGTTTATCGTGGTCTAGATCCTACGAGCAGTACTTC
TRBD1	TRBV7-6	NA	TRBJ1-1	CASSHGQGSMNTEAFF	TGTGCCAGCAGCCACGGACAGGGTAGCATGAACACTGAAGCTTTCTTT